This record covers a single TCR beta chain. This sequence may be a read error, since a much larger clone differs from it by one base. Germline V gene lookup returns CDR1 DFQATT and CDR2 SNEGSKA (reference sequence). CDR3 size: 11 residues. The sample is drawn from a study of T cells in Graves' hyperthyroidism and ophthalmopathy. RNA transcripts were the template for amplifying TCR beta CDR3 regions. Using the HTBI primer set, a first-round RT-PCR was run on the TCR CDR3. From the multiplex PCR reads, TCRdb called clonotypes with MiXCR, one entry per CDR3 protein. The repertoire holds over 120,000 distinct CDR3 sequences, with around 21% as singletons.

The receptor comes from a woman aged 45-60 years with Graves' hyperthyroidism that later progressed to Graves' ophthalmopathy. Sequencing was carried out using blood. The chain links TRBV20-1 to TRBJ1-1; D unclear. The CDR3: CGASLVEKAFF. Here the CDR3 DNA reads TGCGGTGCTAGTCTGGTGGAAAAAGCTTTCTTT.